Presented here are 12 T cell receptor beta chains from one specimen sequenced in a study of beta chain features in type 1 diabetes. Every isolated RNA sample was fully reverse transcribed, so sequencing captured expressed TCRB transcripts. TCRdb's table, derived via immunoSEQ multiplex PCR, lists solely in-frame clones and lacks some. Of 35,000 to 50,000 clones in the sample, about 50% are singletons; the top ten hold about 0.24%. The sequenced sample was stem cell memory CD4+ T cells from blood. These TCRs come from a woman aged 30 to 39 in good health.

The V gene is TRBV30, the J gene TRBJ1-5; D uncertain. The CDR3 sequence is 12 residues long. CDR1 and CDR2 from the germline V gene are GTSNPN and SVGIG (reference sequence). V lost 3 bases and J lost 2, with 5 bases in between. CDR3 region: CAWREGNQPQHF. The CDR3 DNA reads TGTGCCTGGAGAGAGGGCAATCAGCCCCAGCATTTT.

The V gene is TRBV28, the J gene TRBJ2-7; TRBD1 agrees at 7 bases. The CDR3 is 16 amino acids. In germline, CDR1 is MDHEN, CDR2 SYDVKM. V lost 4 bases and J lost 5; bases outside the gene matches: 14. Here the CDR3 DNA reads TGTGCCAGCAGTTCTACAGGGGTCCCACTGAGAGACGAGCAGTACTTC. This translates into CASSSTGVPLRDEQYF.

This clone was counted only a few times. The chain carries TRBV15 and TRBJ2-2, with D possibly matching TRBD1 (6 bases). This CDR3 has 19 residues. V lost 0 bases and J lost 0, with 17 bases in between. The germline V gene has CDR1 LNHNV and CDR2 YYDKDF (reference sequence). The CDR3 DNA follows: TGTGCCACCAGCAGAGATGGGACACACAACTCCCCGAACACCGGGGAGCTGTTTTTT. It translates to CATSRDGTHNSPNTGELFF.

This clone has just a few counts. The chain couples TRBV4-3 to TRBJ2-7; D is uncertain. The CDR3 runs 14 residues. Trimming pared 1 base from V and 4 bases from J, leaving 11 bases between. From germline, CDR1 is LGHNA and CDR2 YSLEER. The CDR3 here is CASSQVVSMYEQYF. CDR3 bases: TGCGCCAGCAGCCAAGTTGTTAGTATGTACGAGCAGTACTTC.

The gene calls are TRBV28 and TRBJ2-7, with 8 bases identical to TRBD2. The CDR3 runs 15 residues. Germline lookup yields CDR1 MDHEN and CDR2 SYDVKM. The V segment lost 3 bases and the J segment 4 bases; nucleotides outside the gene matches: 8. The CDR3 is CASSFRIAGLYEQYF. Written as DNA, the CDR3 is TGTGCCAGCAGTTTCAGAATAGCGGGGCTTTACGAGCAGTACTTC.

This sequence joins TRBV19 and TRBJ1-5; D is possibly TRBD1 (5 bases). The CDR3 spans 15 residues. CDR1 and CDR2 from the germline V gene are LNHDA and SQIVND (reference sequence). The V end was cut by 3 bases, the J end by 2 bases, with 11 bases between. The DNA for the CDR3 is TGTGCCAGTAGTATCGACAGAGCTCGCAATCAGCCCCAGCATTTT. It encodes CASSIDRARNQPQHF. Drawing the rest from reference TRBV19 and TRBJ1-5, the complete variable domain is DGGITQSPKYLFRKEGQNVTLSCEQNLNHDAMYWYRQDPGQGLRLIYYSQIVNDFQKGDIAEGYSVSREKKESFPLTVTSAQKNPTAFYLCASSIDRARNQPQHFGDGTRLSIL.

The chain combines TRBV28 with TRBJ1-2; D is ambiguous. The V and J ends lost 5 bases and 4 bases respectively, with 8 bases between them. The germline CDR1 and CDR2 sequences are MDHEN and SYDVKM. The CDR3 consists of 12 residues. The CDR3 bases are TGTGCCAGCAGTATCGGGATCTATGGCTACACCTTC. This encodes CASSIGIYGYTF.

The V gene is TRBV28, the J gene TRBJ2-3, with a tentative D call TRBD2 (5 bases). Deletions cut 8 bases from V and 6 bases from J, with 9 bases between. The germline CDR1 and CDR2 sequences are MDHEN and SYDVKM. CDR3 length: 11 residues. The CDR3 loop reads CASGSWDTQYF. CDR3 sequence (DNA): TGTGCCAGCGGGAGTTGGGATACGCAGTATTTT.

The genes are TRBV28 and TRBJ1-5; 10 nucleotides match TRBD1. J lost 7 bases, V lost 6 bases, and 6 bases had no gene match. Per the germline V gene, CDR1 is MDHEN and CDR2 is SYDVKM. The CDR3 has 14 amino acids. CDR3: CASSRDRGWQPQHF. DNA for the CDR3: TGTGCCAGCAGCCGGGACAGGGGATGGCAGCCCCAGCATTTT.

This clone has only one observation. This chain joins TRBV25-1 and TRBJ2-1; 8 nucleotides agree with TRBD2. CDR1 MGHDK and CDR2 SYGVNS come from the germline V gene. The V and J ends lost 5 bases and 1 base, in that order; junction bases with no gene match: 10. The CDR3 has 17 amino acids. The CDR3 region is CASSLSGGLASYNEQFF. The CDR3 bases are TGTGCCAGCAGTCTCTCGGGGGGGTTAGCATCCTACAATGAGCAGTTCTTC.

This clone was found a few times. V is TRBV10-3 and J is TRBJ2-3; 9 bases map to TRBD1. CDR1 and CDR2 from the germline V gene are ENHRY and SYGVKD. V lost 6 bases, J lost 3 bases, and 4 bases stayed unmatched. The CDR3 spans 14 residues. The CDR3 loop is CAIRIQGATDTQYF. CDR3 sequence (DNA): TGTGCCATCAGGATACAGGGGGCTACAGATACGCAGTATTTT.

This clone has a single count. The chain combines TRBV6-1 with TRBJ2-1; no reliable D call. CDR1 is MNHNS, CDR2 SASEGT, per germline. Trimming took off 5 bases at V and 1 base at J, with 9 bases between the two ends. This CDR3 contains 14 residues. The DNA for the CDR3 is TGTGCCAGCAGTCGGGTGAGTTCCTACAATGAGCAGTTCTTC. Its protein is CASSRVSSYNEQFF.